Here is one T cell receptor beta chain with its context. No antigen is known for it. This sample stems from a study of cytomegalovirus exposure and HLA in healthy donors. The germline CDR1 and CDR2 sequences are SGHNT and YYREEE (reference sequence). Trimming removed 5 bases at V and 1 base at J, with 17 bases between. The CDR3 loop spans 16 amino acids. Study results and caveats: Generally TCR sequences proved uncommon, though certain public TCRs appeared in numerous donors. High specificity and sensitivity for cytomegalovirus status were reported for the classifier.

Produced via immunoSEQ multiplex PCR; TCRdb's table is partial and in-frame only. Of about 160,000 clones in the sample, 80% to 90% were seen once. Source material: PBMCs. This rearrangement joins TRBV5-4 to TRBJ2-3, with D possibly matching TRBD1 (6 bases). This clonotype was sampled from a young woman in good health and CMV-seronegative. This CDR3 reads CASRLTGSVGTDTQYF. The CDR3 nucleotides are TGTGCCAGCAGATTAACAGGGTCTGTTGGCACAGATACGCAGTATTTT.